The T cell receptor beta chain described here comes from a study of post-analysis software for immune sequencing data. At the level of the study: Recorded subtypes: relapsing-remitting, secondary progressive, progressive-relapsing; some patients unannotated. The study's findings and limits: Compared with controls, patients showed significantly lower normalized Chao1 diversity. The authors found that F measure strongly co-clustered same-batch samples. The study found TRBV5-6, TRBV5-1 and TRBV20-1 among roughly 5 TRBV segments more frequent in patients than controls.

CDR1 and CDR2 from the germline V gene are LNHDA and SQIVND (reference sequence). V lost 5 bases, J lost 0 bases, and 16 bases lay in between. The CDR3 runs to 16 residues. cDNA libraries of TCR beta carried unique molecular identifiers. The yield from roughly 1 to 10 million T cells was roughly 0.5 million cDNA molecules in total. TCRdb reprocessed the PCR reads via MiXCR and lists one record per CDR3 protein. This table holds almost 700,000 distinct CDR3 sequences, 59% found once. Notes on this clonotype: What it binds is not known.

This chain uses TRBV19 with TRBJ1-2; TRBD1 might be the D (5 bases). The sequenced material came from blood. The receptor was isolated from a girl aged 2 to 10 with multiple sclerosis. CDR3 residues: CASSDAGTPANYGYTF. The CDR3 nucleotides read TGTGCCAGTAGTGACGCCGGGACGCCCGCTAACTATGGCTACACCTTC. The full variable domain, in which reference TRBV19 and TRBJ1-2 provide the parts outside the CDR3, is DGGITQSPKYLFRKEGQNVTLSCEQNLNHDAMYWYRQDPGQGLRLIYYSQIVNDFQKGDIAEGYSVSREKKESFPLTVTSAQKNPTAFYLCASSDAGTPANYGYTFGSGTRLTVV.